This is a list of T cell receptor beta chains from one sample in a study of shared clonotypes between healthy human individuals. Produced via immunoSEQ multiplex PCR; TCRdb's table is partial and in-frame only. The table records roughly 1 million clones, around 74% of them present only once. The sequenced sample was memory CD4+ T cells sorted from blood. The source is a man between 18 and 35 years old in good health. CDR3s include the opening cysteine and the closing phenylalanine or tryptophan. A D gene is named only where the DNA matches it firmly. A clone size is listed for some rows: how often the clone was seen (once, few, many), or a class if it is expanded.

V	size	D	J	DNA	CDR3
TRBV28	-	TRBD1	TRBJ2-1	TGTGCCAGCAGCCCGACAGGGAGAGTGAGCGGTGAGCAGTTCTTC	CASSPTGRVSGEQFF
TRBV7-2	once	TRBD2	TRBJ2-7	TGTGCCAGCAGCTCCGACAGTACTAGCGGCTACGAGCAGTACTTC	CASSSDSTSGYEQYF
TRBV30	-	-	TRBJ1-3	TGTGCCTGGACTTCCGTCTCTGGAAACACCATATATTTT	CAWTSVSGNTIYF
TRBV2	-	-	TRBJ1-4	TGTGCCAGCAGTGAAGCCGGCAGGGGAGGCAAACTGTTTTTT	CASSEAGRGGKLFF
TRBV28	-	-	TRBJ2-7	TGTGCCAGCAGGGAAGGGGGGGTTTCCTACGAGCAGTACTTC	CASREGGVSYEQYF
TRBV7-9	-	TRBD2	TRBJ2-1	TGTGCCGGATCCTGGGGCGGGGGGCGACTGAGCGAGCAGTTCTTC	CAGSWGGGRLSEQFF
TRBV7-9	-	-	TRBJ2-3	TGTGCCAGCACTCCCGGCGAAGGGTCCGCAGATACGCAGTATTTT	CASTPGEGSADTQYF
TRBV19	-	TRBD1	TRBJ1-2	TGTGCCAGTAGTAGGGAAGGGACAGGGGCGGACCTCTATGGCTACACCTTC	CASSREGTGADLYGYTF
TRBV7-9	-	-	TRBJ2-2	TGTGCCAGCGTACCTTGGGGTGCTATAACCGGGGAGCTGTTTTTT	CASVPWGAITGELFF
TRBV2	-	-	TRBJ2-7	TGTGCCAGTTCAGGGGAGCACGAGCAGTACTTC	CASSGEHEQYF
TRBV28	-	-	TRBJ2-4	TGTGCCAGCAGTTTATTTGCCCAGCCCGACGCCAAAAACATTCAGTACTTC	CASSLFAQPDAKNIQYF
TRBV6-4	once	TRBD2	TRBJ2-7	TGTGCCACCCCTTATGGTACTAGCGGGAGGGGGGGGGCCTACGAGCAGTACTTC	CATPYGTSGRGGAYEQYF
TRBV19	-	-	TRBJ2-5	TGTGCCAGTAGTCCACGGGACTCCCCTATCGAGACCCAGTACTTC	CASSPRDSPIETQYF
TRBV6-5	-	TRBD1	TRBJ2-7	TGTGCCAGCAGTTCCCCGGGGGGACAGGGGGTATACGAGCAGTACTTC	CASSSPGGQGVYEQYF
TRBV30	-	-	TRBJ2-1	TGTGCCTGGAGTGCGGGGTTTAACGACAATGAGCAGTTCTTC	CAWSAGFNDNEQFF
TRBV5-6	-	-	TRBJ2-7	TGTGCCAGCAGTTCAACTCGGACCTACGAGCAGTACTTC	CASSSTRTYEQYF
TRBV30	-	-	TRBJ1-1	TGTGCCTGGAGGGGGTACACTGAAGCTTTCTTT	CAWRGYTEAFF
TRBV14	-	-	TRBJ1-1	TGTGCCAGCAGCCAACCGGGGGGGAACACTGAAGCTTTCTTT	CASSQPGGNTEAFF
TRBV6-1	-	-	TRBJ2-1	TGTGCCAGCAGGTCCGGGAGGACAGACAATGAGCAGTTCTTC	CASRSGRTDNEQFF
TRBV14	-	-	TRBJ2-7	TGTGCCAGCAGCCTTACGGCAGGGAACTACGAGCAGTACTTC	CASSLTAGNYEQYF
TRBV19	-	-	TRBJ2-2	TGTGCCAGTAGCGACCCGGGACGGAAGAACACCGGGGAGCTGTTTTTT	CASSDPGRKNTGELFF
TRBV5-6	-	TRBD1	TRBJ1-2	TGTGCCAGCAGCTTAGGGGGCCAGGGTAACTATGGCTACACCTTC	CASSLGGQGNYGYTF
TRBV2	-	TRBD1	TRBJ2-5	TGTGCCAGCAGTGAAGCGCCGGGGACAGTGCTGCGAGAGACCCAGTACTTC	CASSEAPGTVLRETQYF
TRBV12-2	-	-	TRBJ2-7	TGTGCAAGTCGCTTAGCGCTAGCACAGGGAGGCCACGAGCAGTACTTC	CASRLALAQGGHEQYF
TRBV28	-	-	TRBJ2-3	TGTGCCAGCAGTAAATTCACAGATACGCAGTATTTT	CASSKFTDTQYF
TRBV11-2	-	-	TRBJ1-6	TGTGCCAGCAGCTTCGCCCTGTCACCCCTCCACTTT	CASSFALSPLHF
TRBV7-9	-	-	TRBJ2-2	TGTGCCAGCAGCCCAAGGGGGAGAGGGGCGAACACCGGGGAGCTGTTTTTT	CASSPRGRGANTGELFF
TRBV4-2	-	TRBD1	TRBJ1-4	TGTGCCAGCAGCCAAGTTGTCAGGGGGCTTGATAATGAAAAACTGTTTTTT	CASSQVVRGLDNEKLFF
TRBV10-3	-	TRBD2	TRBJ2-1	TGTGCCATCAAGGGACTAGCGGGGGAGTACAATGAGCAGTTCTTC	CAIKGLAGEYNEQFF
TRBV7-9	-	-	TRBJ1-2	TGTGCCAGCAGCTTACAGGGGTTAAACTATGGCTACACCTTC	CASSLQGLNYGYTF
TRBV2	-	-	TRBJ2-5	TGTGCCAGCAGAAGGGGTCTCCAAGAGACCCAGTACTTC	CASRRGLQETQYF
TRBV18	-	TRBD2	TRBJ2-3	TGTGCCAGCTCACTAACAAAGACTAGCGGCACAGATACGCAGTATTTT	CASSLTKTSGTDTQYF
TRBV19	-	-	TRBJ2-5	TGTGCCAGTAGTATAGCCCCTGCAGAGACCCAGTACTTC	CASSIAPAETQYF
TRBV9	-	-	TRBJ1-6	TGTGCCAGCAGCGGGTTGGTGAATAATTCACCCCTCCACTTT	CASSGLVNNSPLHF
TRBV6-1	-	-	TRBJ1-2	TGTGCCAGCAGCCCGACAGGAACCTTC	CASSPTGTF
TRBV10-3	-	-	TRBJ2-6	TGTGCCATCAGTGAGGGGATATGGCCTGGGGCCAACGTCCTGACTTTC	CAISEGIWPGANVLTF
TRBV12-5	once	-	TRBJ2-1	TGTGCTAGTGGTTTAGGACTAAAATACAATGAGCAGTTCTTC	CASGLGLKYNEQFF
TRBV19	-	TRBD1	TRBJ2-7	TGTGCCAGTAGTCCTTGGGGGACAGGGAACGACTACGAGCAGTACTTC	CASSPWGTGNDYEQYF
TRBV5-1	few	-	TRBJ1-2	TGCGCCAGCAGCTTTGGGATAGGACTAAACTATGGCTACACCTTC	CASSFGIGLNYGYTF
TRBV2	-	TRBD1	TRBJ1-3	TGTGCCAGCAGTGAAGGGGGGACAGTTGCTGGAAACACCATATATTTT	CASSEGGTVAGNTIYF
TRBV9	-	-	TRBJ2-2	TGTGCCAGCAGCGTGACAGTGAACACCGGGGAGCTGTTTTTT	CASSVTVNTGELFF
TRBV5-1	-	-	TRBJ2-2	TGCGCCAGCAGCTTGGCGGGAGCGGCCGGGGAGCTGTTTTTT	CASSLAGAAGELFF
TRBV30	few	-	TRBJ1-1	TGTGCCTGGCGATCCGACAACGGGATGAACACTGAAGCTTTCTTT	CAWRSDNGMNTEAFF
TRBV29-1	few	-	TRBJ1-3	TGCAGCGTCAGGTCGGGAAACACCATATATTTT	CSVRSGNTIYF
TRBV14	-	-	TRBJ1-1	TGTGCCAGCAGCCAAATAGGACGAATGAACACTGAAGCTTTCTTT	CASSQIGRMNTEAFF
TRBV9	-	TRBD2	TRBJ2-5	TGTGCCAGCAGCGTAGCGGAGGGACTATCTGAGACCCAGTACTTC	CASSVAEGLSETQYF
TRBV10-3	-	TRBD1	TRBJ1-1	TGTGCCATCAGTGCGAACCCCACAGGGGGCGCGAATGCTTTCTTT	CAISANPTGGANAFF
TRBV2	-	-	TRBJ1-1	TGTGCCAGCAGTGTTGCTGAGACGAACACTGAAGCTTTCTTT	CASSVAETNTEAFF
TRBV14	-	-	TRBJ2-1	TGTGCCAGCAGCTACGGGAGAGTGCAGTTCTTC	CASSYGRVQFF
TRBV7-2	-	-	TRBJ1-2	TGTGCCAGCAGCTTAGTTTACGGAGGGGGACACTATGGCTACACCTTC	CASSLVYGGGHYGYTF
TRBV28	-	-	TRBJ2-7	TGTGCCAGCAGTTCGACAGACTCCTACGAGCAGTACTTC	CASSSTDSYEQYF
TRBV2	many	-	TRBJ1-1	TGTGCCAGCAGTGAAATAGGTGGGTACACTGAAGCTTTCTTT	CASSEIGGYTEAFF
TRBV21-1	-	-	TRBJ2-5	TGTGCCAGCAGCAAATGGCTGGGGGCAGGGCTCGATCTGGAGACCCAGTACTTC	CASSKWLGAGLDLETQYF
TRBV25-1	few	-	TRBJ2-7	TGTGCCAGCAACCGCGTGGACGAGCAGTACTTC	CASNRVDEQYF
TRBV9	-	-	TRBJ1-6	TGTGCCAGCAGTGGGGGGCCGAGTTATTCACCCCTCCACTTT	CASSGGPSYSPLHF